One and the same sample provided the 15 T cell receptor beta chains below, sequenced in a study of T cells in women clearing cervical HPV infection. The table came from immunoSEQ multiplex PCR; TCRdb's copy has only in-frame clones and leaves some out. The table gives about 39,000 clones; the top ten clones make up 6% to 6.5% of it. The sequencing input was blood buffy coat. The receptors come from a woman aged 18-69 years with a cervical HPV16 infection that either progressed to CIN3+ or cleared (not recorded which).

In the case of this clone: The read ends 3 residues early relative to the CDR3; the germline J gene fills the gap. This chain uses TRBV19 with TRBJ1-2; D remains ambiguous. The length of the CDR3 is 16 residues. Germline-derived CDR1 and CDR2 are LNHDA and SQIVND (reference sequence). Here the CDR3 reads CASSIGGALGYNDYTF. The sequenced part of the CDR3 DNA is TGTGCCAGTAGTATAGGCGGAGCGTTAGGCTACAATGAC.

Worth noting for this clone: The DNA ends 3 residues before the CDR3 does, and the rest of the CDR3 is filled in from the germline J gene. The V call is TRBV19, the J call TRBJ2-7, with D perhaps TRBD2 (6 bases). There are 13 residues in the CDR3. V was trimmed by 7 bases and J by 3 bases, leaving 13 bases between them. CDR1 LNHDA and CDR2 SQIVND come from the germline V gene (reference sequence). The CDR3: CASKRADYYEQYF. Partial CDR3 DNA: TGTGCCAGTAAGCGGGCAGATTACTACGAG.

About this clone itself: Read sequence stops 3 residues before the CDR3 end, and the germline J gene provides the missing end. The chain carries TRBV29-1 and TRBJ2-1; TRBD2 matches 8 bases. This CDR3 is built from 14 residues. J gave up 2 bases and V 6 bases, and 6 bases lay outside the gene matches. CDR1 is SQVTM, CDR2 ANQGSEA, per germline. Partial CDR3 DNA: TGCAGCGTCCGCGGGGGGAGGACCTACAATGAG. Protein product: CSVRGGRTYNE. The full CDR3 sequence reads CSVRGGRTYNEQFF.

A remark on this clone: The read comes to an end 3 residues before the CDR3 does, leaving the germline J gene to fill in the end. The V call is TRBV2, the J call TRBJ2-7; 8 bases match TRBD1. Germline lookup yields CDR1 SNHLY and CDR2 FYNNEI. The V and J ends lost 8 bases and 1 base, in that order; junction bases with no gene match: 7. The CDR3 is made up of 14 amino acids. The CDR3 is CASGGGQASYEQYF. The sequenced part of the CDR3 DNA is TGTGCCAGCGGAGGGGGACAGGCGTCCTACGAG.

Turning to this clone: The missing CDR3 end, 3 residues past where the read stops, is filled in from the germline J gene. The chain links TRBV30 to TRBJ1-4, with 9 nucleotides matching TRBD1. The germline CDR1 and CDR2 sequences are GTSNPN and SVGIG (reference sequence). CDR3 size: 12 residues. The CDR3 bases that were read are TGTGCCTGGGGAGAGGGACAGGGAGAA. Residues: CAWGEGQGE. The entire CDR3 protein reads CAWGEGQGELFF.

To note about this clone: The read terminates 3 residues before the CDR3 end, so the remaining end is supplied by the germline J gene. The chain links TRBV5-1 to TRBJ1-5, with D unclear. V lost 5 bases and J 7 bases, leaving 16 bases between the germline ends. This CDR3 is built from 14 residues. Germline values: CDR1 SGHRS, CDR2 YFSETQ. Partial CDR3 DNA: TGCGCCAGCAGTTTAGGGTTCGAAGGACAGCCC. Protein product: CASSLGFEGQP. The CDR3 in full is CASSLGFEGQPQHF.

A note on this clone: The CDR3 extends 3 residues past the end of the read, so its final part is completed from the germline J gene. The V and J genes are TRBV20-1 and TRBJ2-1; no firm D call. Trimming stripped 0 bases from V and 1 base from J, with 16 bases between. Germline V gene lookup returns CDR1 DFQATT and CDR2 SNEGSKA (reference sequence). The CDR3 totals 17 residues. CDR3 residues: CSARDLSVLNSYNEQFF. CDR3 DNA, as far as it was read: TGCAGTGCTAGAGATCTCTCTGTCCTAAATTCCTACAATGAG.

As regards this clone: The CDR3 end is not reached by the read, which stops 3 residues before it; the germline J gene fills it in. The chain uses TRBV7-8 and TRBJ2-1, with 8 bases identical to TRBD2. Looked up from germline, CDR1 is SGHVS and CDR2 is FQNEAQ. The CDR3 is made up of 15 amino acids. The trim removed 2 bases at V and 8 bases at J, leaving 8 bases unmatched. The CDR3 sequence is CASSLTNSGIHEQFF. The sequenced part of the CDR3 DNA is TGTGCCAGCAGCTTAACTAATAGCGGGATCCATGAG.

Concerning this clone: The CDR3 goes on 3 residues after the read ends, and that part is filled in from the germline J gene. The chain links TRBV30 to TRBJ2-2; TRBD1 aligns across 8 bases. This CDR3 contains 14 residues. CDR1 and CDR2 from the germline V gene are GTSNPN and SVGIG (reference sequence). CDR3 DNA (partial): TGTGCCTGGAGCCCGGACAGGGATAATTCACCG. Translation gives CAWSPDRDNSP. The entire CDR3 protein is CAWSPDRDNSPLFF.

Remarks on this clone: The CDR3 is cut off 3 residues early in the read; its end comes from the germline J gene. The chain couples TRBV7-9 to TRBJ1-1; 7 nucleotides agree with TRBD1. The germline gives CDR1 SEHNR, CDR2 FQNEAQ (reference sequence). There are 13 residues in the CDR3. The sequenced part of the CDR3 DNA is TGTGCCAGCAGCTTAGAACAGGGGTCCGAA. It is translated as CASSLEQGSE. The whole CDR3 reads CASSLEQGSEAFF.

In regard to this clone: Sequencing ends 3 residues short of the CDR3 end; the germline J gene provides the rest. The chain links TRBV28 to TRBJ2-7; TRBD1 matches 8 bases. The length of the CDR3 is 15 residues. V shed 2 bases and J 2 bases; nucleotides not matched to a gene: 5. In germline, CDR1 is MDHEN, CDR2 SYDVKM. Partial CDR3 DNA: TGTGCCAGCAGTTTAGCCGGGACAGGTACCTACGAG. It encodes CASSLAGTGTYE. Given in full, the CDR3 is CASSLAGTGTYEQYF.

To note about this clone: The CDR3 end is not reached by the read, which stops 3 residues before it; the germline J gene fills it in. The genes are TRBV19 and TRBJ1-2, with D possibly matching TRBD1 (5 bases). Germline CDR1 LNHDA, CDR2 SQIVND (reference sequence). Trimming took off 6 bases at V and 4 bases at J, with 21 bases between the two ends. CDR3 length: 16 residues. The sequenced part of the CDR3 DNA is TGTGCCAGTAGCACCCGCGCCTCGGAAGGGGCCTATGGC. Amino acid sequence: CASSTRASEGAYG. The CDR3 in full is CASSTRASEGAYGYTF.

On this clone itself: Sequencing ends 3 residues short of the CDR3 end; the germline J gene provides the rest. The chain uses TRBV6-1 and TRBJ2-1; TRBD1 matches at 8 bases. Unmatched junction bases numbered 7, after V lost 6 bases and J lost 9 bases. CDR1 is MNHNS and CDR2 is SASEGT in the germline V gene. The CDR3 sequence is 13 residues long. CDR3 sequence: CASRERGTGEQFF. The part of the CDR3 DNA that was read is TGTGCCAGCAGGGAAAGGGGGACAGGTGAG.

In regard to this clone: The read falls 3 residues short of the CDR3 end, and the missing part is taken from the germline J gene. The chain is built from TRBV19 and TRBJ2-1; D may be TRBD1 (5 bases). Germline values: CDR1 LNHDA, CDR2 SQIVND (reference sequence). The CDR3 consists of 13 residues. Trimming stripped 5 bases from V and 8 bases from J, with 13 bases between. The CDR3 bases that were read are TGTGCCAGTAGTCCCCAGGGCTTCGATGAG. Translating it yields CASSPQGFDE. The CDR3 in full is CASSPQGFDEQFF.

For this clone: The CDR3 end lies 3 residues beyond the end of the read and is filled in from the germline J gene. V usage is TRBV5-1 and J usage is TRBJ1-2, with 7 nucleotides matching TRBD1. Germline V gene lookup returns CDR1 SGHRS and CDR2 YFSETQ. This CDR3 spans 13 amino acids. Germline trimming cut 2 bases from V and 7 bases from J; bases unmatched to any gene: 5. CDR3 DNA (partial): TGCGCCAGCAGCTTCGAGGGGGCGGGTGGC. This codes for CASSFEGAGG. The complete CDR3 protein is CASSFEGAGGYTF.